These T cell receptor beta chains were read from a single sample in a study of blood T cell repertoires in COVID-19. The protocol was immunoSEQ multiplex PCR, while the TCRdb copy is restricted to in-frame clones and leaves out a portion. The top ten clones hold 1.9% of a sample with roughly 250,000 clones, approximately 82% of them seen once. The specimen was peripheral blood. The receptors stem from a woman of 80 years or more with acute or convalescent COVID-19. The CDR3 runs from the conserved cysteine through the conserved F or W. Fields, in order: CDR3 protein, CDR3 DNA, D gene, V gene, clone size, J gene. D genes are given only for firm matches. Clone size is stated in some rows and not others, as once, few, many or a class when expanded.

CDR3aa: CASSKASGPYEQYF; CDR3nt: TGTGCCAGTAGTAAGGCTAGCGGTCCCTACGAGCAGTACTTC; d_gene: TRBD2; v_gene: TRBV19; abundance: .; j_gene: TRBJ2-7
CDR3aa: CASSIVSGGYYGGYTF; CDR3nt: TGTGCCAGTAGTATAGTCTCCGGGGGGTACTATGGTGGCTACACCTTC; d_gene: .; v_gene: TRBV19; abundance: few; j_gene: TRBJ1-2
CDR3aa: CATSDPQGNTPSGMAEQFF; CDR3nt: TGTGCCACCAGTGATCCCCAGGGAAATACACCCAGCGGGATGGCCGAGCAGTTCTTC; d_gene: TRBD2; v_gene: TRBV24-1; abundance: .; j_gene: TRBJ2-1
CDR3aa: CASSYGATGTEAFF; CDR3nt: TGTGCCAGCAGTTACGGGGCGACAGGGACTGAAGCTTTCTTT; d_gene: TRBD1; v_gene: TRBV6-5; abundance: .; j_gene: TRBJ1-1
CDR3aa: CSVDGVAGGDQETQYF; CDR3nt: TGCAGCGTGGACGGGGTAGCGGGAGGAGATCAAGAGACCCAGTACTTC; d_gene: TRBD2; v_gene: TRBV29-1; abundance: .; j_gene: TRBJ2-5
CDR3aa: CASSFSGNTEAFF; CDR3nt: TGTGCCAGCAGCTTTTCAGGGAACACTGAAGCTTTCTTT; d_gene: .; v_gene: TRBV7-9; abundance: few; j_gene: TRBJ1-1
CDR3aa: CASSQGFLTGQGSSGANVLTF; CDR3nt: TGTGCCAGCAGCCAAGGATTTTTAACCGGACAGGGTAGCTCTGGGGCCAACGTCCTGACTTTC; d_gene: TRBD1; v_gene: TRBV3-1/TRBV3-2; abundance: .; j_gene: TRBJ2-6
CDR3aa: CSASRQEPGGQPQHF; CDR3nt: TGCAGTGCTAGTCGACAGGAACCGGGCGGTCAGCCCCAGCATTTT; d_gene: .; v_gene: TRBV20-1; abundance: once; j_gene: TRBJ1-5
CDR3aa: CASSQGLYSYEQYF; CDR3nt: TGCGCCAGCTCCCAGGGACTCTACTCCTACGAGCAGTACTTC; d_gene: .; v_gene: TRBV5-1; abundance: .; j_gene: TRBJ2-7
CDR3aa: CASSLGRLAGGQETQYF; CDR3nt: TGTGCCAGCAGTTTAGGGCGACTAGCGGGAGGGCAAGAGACCCAGTACTTC; d_gene: TRBD2; v_gene: TRBV27; abundance: .; j_gene: TRBJ2-5
CDR3aa: CASSSFTRGQRIGYTF; CDR3nt: TGTGCCAGCAGCTCTTTTACGAGGGGGCAGAGGATTGGCTACACCTTC; d_gene: TRBD1; v_gene: TRBV7-8; abundance: .; j_gene: TRBJ1-2
CDR3aa: CASSKGTGSGSEQYF; CDR3nt: TGTGCCAGCAGCAAAGGGACAGGCTCGGGTAGCGAGCAGTACTTC; d_gene: TRBD1; v_gene: TRBV11-1; abundance: .; j_gene: TRBJ2-7
CDR3aa: CAWTPGQGVNTEAFF; CDR3nt: TGTGCCTGGACCCCAGGACAGGGAGTGAACACTGAAGCTTTCTTT; d_gene: TRBD1; v_gene: TRBV30; abundance: .; j_gene: TRBJ1-1
CDR3aa: CASSVGDSANTGELFF; CDR3nt: TGTGCCAGCAGCGTAGGAGACAGCGCGAACACCGGGGAGCTGTTTTTT; d_gene: .; v_gene: TRBV9; abundance: .; j_gene: TRBJ2-2
CDR3aa: CASSSRGTSGETQYF; CDR3nt: TGCGCCAGCAGCTCGCGCGGGACTTCCGGAGAGACCCAGTACTTC; d_gene: .; v_gene: TRBV5-1; abundance: .; j_gene: TRBJ2-5
CDR3aa: CAWDRHTEAFF; CDR3nt: TGTGCCTGGGACAGACACACTGAAGCTTTCTTT; d_gene: .; v_gene: TRBV30; abundance: .; j_gene: TRBJ1-1
CDR3aa: CASSLDRTADEQFF; CDR3nt: TGTGCCAGCAGCTTAGATCGGACTGCAGACGAGCAGTTCTTC; d_gene: .; v_gene: TRBV11-2; abundance: .; j_gene: TRBJ2-1
CDR3aa: CATSRTQGNTEAFF; CDR3nt: TGTGCCACCAGCAGAACACAGGGTAACACTGAAGCTTTCTTT; d_gene: .; v_gene: TRBV15; abundance: .; j_gene: TRBJ1-1
CDR3aa: CASSWLADSTDTQYF; CDR3nt: TGTGCCAGCAGTTGGCTAGCGGATAGCACAGATACGCAGTATTTT; d_gene: TRBD2; v_gene: TRBV6-5; abundance: .; j_gene: TRBJ2-3
CDR3aa: CASSLDLAGFTDTQYF; CDR3nt: TGTGCCAGCAGCTTGGATCTAGCGGGGTTCACAGATACGCAGTATTTT; d_gene: TRBD2; v_gene: TRBV5-6; abundance: .; j_gene: TRBJ2-3
CDR3aa: CASSEFPSSYEQYF; CDR3nt: TGCGCCAGCAGTGAGTTCCCCTCCTCCTACGAGCAGTACTTC; d_gene: .; v_gene: TRBV10-1; abundance: .; j_gene: TRBJ2-7
CDR3aa: CASSHKERLTGGVYGYTF; CDR3nt: TGTGCCAGCAGCCACAAAGAGCGCCTCACAGGGGGCGTCTATGGCTACACCTTC; d_gene: TRBD1; v_gene: TRBV3-1/TRBV3-2; abundance: .; j_gene: TRBJ1-2
CDR3aa: CASSLDASGGPYNEQFF; CDR3nt: TGCGCCAGCAGCTTGGATGCTAGCGGGGGGCCCTACAATGAGCAGTTCTTC; d_gene: TRBD2; v_gene: TRBV5-1; abundance: few; j_gene: TRBJ2-1
CDR3aa: CASSESGRSVYQETQYF; CDR3nt: TGTGCCAGCAGTGAGTCTGGTCGATCGGTGTACCAAGAGACCCAGTACTTC; d_gene: .; v_gene: TRBV6-4; abundance: .; j_gene: TRBJ2-5
CDR3aa: CSARYLGELFF; CDR3nt: TGCAGTGCCAGGTACCTCGGGGAGCTGTTTTTT; d_gene: .; v_gene: TRBV20-1; abundance: .; j_gene: TRBJ2-2
CDR3aa: CASSWSAGGNRNEQFF; CDR3nt: TGTGCCAGCAGTTGGTCCGCGGGAGGGAATCGGAATGAGCAGTTCTTC; d_gene: TRBD2; v_gene: TRBV28; abundance: .; j_gene: TRBJ2-1
CDR3aa: CASSARPDREGQPQHF; CDR3nt: TGTGCCAGCAGCGCTCGCCCGGACAGGGAGGGTCAGCCCCAGCATTTT; d_gene: TRBD1; v_gene: TRBV7-6; abundance: .; j_gene: TRBJ1-5
CDR3aa: CASSLSTGAALGYTF; CDR3nt: TGTGCCAGCAGTTTATCAACAGGGGCCGCCCTTGGCTACACCTTC; d_gene: TRBD1; v_gene: TRBV28; abundance: .; j_gene: TRBJ1-2
CDR3aa: CASNPILAGRADTQYF; CDR3nt: TGTGCCAGCAACCCGATACTAGCGGGAAGGGCAGATACGCAGTATTTT; d_gene: TRBD2; v_gene: TRBV27; abundance: .; j_gene: TRBJ2-3
CDR3aa: CASSFPSAATGNTIYF; CDR3nt: TGTGCCAGCAGTTTTCCGTCAGCGGCTACTGGAAACACCATATATTTT; d_gene: .; v_gene: TRBV28; abundance: .; j_gene: TRBJ1-3
CDR3aa: CASSYKRGQGANTEAFF; CDR3nt: TGTGCCAGCAGCTACAAAAGGGGACAGGGGGCGAACACTGAAGCTTTCTTT; d_gene: TRBD1; v_gene: TRBV27; abundance: .; j_gene: TRBJ1-1
CDR3aa: CASSYSLYSNQPQHF; CDR3nt: TGTGCCAGCAGTTACAGCCTATATAGCAATCAGCCCCAGCATTTT; d_gene: .; v_gene: TRBV6-5; abundance: once; j_gene: TRBJ1-5
CDR3aa: CASRDRVRGYTF; CDR3nt: TGTGCCAGCAGGGACAGGGTACGGGGCTACACCTTC; d_gene: TRBD1; v_gene: TRBV6-5; abundance: .; j_gene: TRBJ1-2